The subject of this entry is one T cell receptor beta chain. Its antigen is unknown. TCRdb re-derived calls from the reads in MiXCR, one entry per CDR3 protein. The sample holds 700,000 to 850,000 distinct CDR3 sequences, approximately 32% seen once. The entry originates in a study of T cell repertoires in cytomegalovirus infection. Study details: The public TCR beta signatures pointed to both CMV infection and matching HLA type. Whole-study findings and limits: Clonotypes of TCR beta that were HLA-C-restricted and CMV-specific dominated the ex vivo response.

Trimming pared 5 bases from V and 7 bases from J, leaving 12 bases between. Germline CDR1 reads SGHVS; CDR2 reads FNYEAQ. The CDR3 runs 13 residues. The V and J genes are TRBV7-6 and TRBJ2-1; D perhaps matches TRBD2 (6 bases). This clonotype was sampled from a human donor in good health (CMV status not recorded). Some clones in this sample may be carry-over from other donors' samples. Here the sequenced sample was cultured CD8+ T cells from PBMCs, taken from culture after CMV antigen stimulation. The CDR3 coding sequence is TGTGCCAGCAGCGCCCCTGGGAGGAATGAGCAGTTCTTC. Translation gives CASSAPGRNEQFF.